This T cell receptor beta chain was captured by sequencing in a study of blood T cell repertoires in COVID-19. Whole-study context: Sites across the United States, Italy and Spain contributed samples from acute and convalescent COVID-19.

TCRdb keeps only in-frame clones here, not all; method: immunoSEQ multiplex PCR. This table has roughly 30,000 clones, approximately 82% appearing once. The CDR3 has 12 amino acids. Trimming stripped 12 bases from V and 2 bases from J, with 10 bases between. Germline CDR1 KGHDR, CDR2 SFDVKD. The chain recombines TRBV24-1 with TRBJ1-5; D may be TRBD1 (5 bases). This clonotype was obtained from a human donor in a cohort sampled during active COVID-19. The sequenced sample was peripheral blood. The CDR3 loop reads CAAGRGNQPQHF. In nucleotides, the CDR3 is TGTGCCGCAGGGAGGGGCAATCAGCCCCAGCATTTT.